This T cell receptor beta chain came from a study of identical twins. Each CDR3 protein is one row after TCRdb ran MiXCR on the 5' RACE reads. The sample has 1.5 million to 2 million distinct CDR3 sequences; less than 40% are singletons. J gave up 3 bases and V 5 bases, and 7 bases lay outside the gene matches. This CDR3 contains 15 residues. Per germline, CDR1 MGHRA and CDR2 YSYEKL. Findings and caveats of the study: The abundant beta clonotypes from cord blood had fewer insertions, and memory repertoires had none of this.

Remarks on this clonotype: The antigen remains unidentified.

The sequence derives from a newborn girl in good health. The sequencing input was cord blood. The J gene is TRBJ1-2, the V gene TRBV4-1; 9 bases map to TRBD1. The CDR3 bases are TGCGCCAGCAGCAGTTCCCGGGACAGGGACTATGGCTACACCTTC. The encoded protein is CASSSSRDRDYGYTF.